This TCR beta chain was captured by sequencing in a study of technical replicates of blood from several donors. The table came from immunoSEQ multiplex PCR; TCRdb's copy has only in-frame clones and leaves some out. This sample carries tens of thousands of clones, 70% to 90% of them seen once, and the ten largest clones take about 0.41%. CDR1 is MDHEN and CDR2 is SYDVKM in the germline V gene. The CDR3 loop spans 15 amino acids. Trimming removed 5 bases at V and 8 bases at J, with 18 bases between. Sample: T cells isolated from PBMCs. The source of this sequence is a human donor in good health. The rearrangement uses TRBV28 and TRBJ1-4; D remains unclear. The CDR3: CASSPNTEILEKLFF. Written as DNA, the CDR3 is TGTGCCAGCAGTCCCAACACGGAGATACTAGAAAAACTGTTTTTT. The full variable domain, with the rest looked up from reference TRBV28 and TRBJ1-4, is DVKVTQSSRYLVKRTGEKVFLECVQDMDHENMFWYRQDPGLGLRLIYFSYDVKMKEKGDIPEGYSVSREKKERFSLILESASTNQTSMYLCASSPNTEILEKLFFGSGTQLSVL.